This entry lists 29 T cell receptor beta chains sequenced from one sample in a study of T cell changes during pregnancy in multiple sclerosis. Libraries were prepared by immunoSEQ multiplex PCR; TCRdb keeps only in-frame clonotypes and omits some of them. Of 71,000 or so clones listed, 85% to 95% are singletons. Source: peripheral blood, taken in the third trimester of pregnancy. Receptor source: a female donor with multiple sclerosis, enrolled in a pregnancy study.

J is TRBJ1-1 and V is TRBV5-1; tentatively, D is TRBD1 (5 bases). This CDR3 has 13 residues. Trimming took 0 bases from V and 6 from J, leaving 9 bases between them. From germline, CDR1 is SGHRS and CDR2 YFSETQ. For the CDR3, the DNA is TGCGCCAGCAGCTTGGCGCAGGGCCCTGAAGCTTTCTTT. It translates to CASSLAQGPEAFF.

V usage is TRBV18 and J usage is TRBJ1-4; 7 nucleotides line up with TRBD1. Germline V gene lookup returns CDR1 KGHSH and CDR2 LQKENI. The CDR3 has 17 residues. V was pared by 5 bases and J by 0 bases, with 9 bases of the junction left unmatched. CDR3 loop: CASSFQGEASTNEKLFF. The DNA for the CDR3 is TGTGCCAGCTCATTTCAGGGGGAGGCCTCAACTAATGAAAAACTGTTTTTT.

This sequence joins TRBV28 and TRBJ1-2, with TRBD1 matching 9 bases. This CDR3 spans 14 amino acids. Per the germline V gene, CDR1 is MDHEN and CDR2 is SYDVKM. The J segment lost 8 bases and the V segment lost 4 bases, leaving 8 bases of the junction unmatched. The CDR3 protein is CASSWTGVEGGYTF. The CDR3 nucleotides are TGTGCCAGCAGTTGGACAGGGGTTGAGGGCGGCTACACCTTC.

This clone was found a few times. V usage is TRBV28 and J usage is TRBJ1-1; D unclear. This CDR3 is 12 amino acids long. Germline V gene sequence: CDR1 MDHEN, CDR2 SYDVKM. V was clipped by 3 bases and J by 5 bases, with 7 bases between them. The CDR3 sequence is CASSLTGTEAFF. The CDR3 DNA reads TGTGCCAGCAGTTTGACGGGGACTGAAGCTTTCTTT.

The chain recombines TRBV10-3 with TRBJ1-2; weak D call: TRBD1 (5 bases). Germline loops: CDR1 ENHRY, CDR2 SYGVKD. The CDR3 is 15 amino acids. The V gene lost 4 bases and the J gene lost 4 bases, with 16 bases spanning the gap. CDR3 DNA sequence: TGTGCCATCAGTGTGCAGGCGGCGGGGGGCTATGGCTACACCTTC. Its translation: CAISVQAAGGYGYTF.

V is TRBV18 and J is TRBJ2-5; 11 nucleotides agree with TRBD1. The CDR3 contains 13 residues. The junction had 1 base not matched to a gene; V was cut back by 8 bases and J by 2 bases. Germline CDR1 and CDR2: KGHSH and LQKENI. Written as DNA, the CDR3 is TGTGCCAGCCGGGACAGGGGGCAAGAGACCCAGTACTTC. As protein: CASRDRGQETQYF.

The DNA for the CDR3 is TGTGCTATAAAGGACAGGCCTACTAACTATGGCTACACCTTC. Its translation: CAIKDRPTNYGYTF. The chain recombines TRBV28 with TRBJ1-2; TRBD1 matches at 7 bases. Germline-derived CDR1 and CDR2 are MDHEN and SYDVKM. This CDR3 is built from 14 residues.

V and J are TRBV2 and TRBJ1-3; 10 bases are shared with TRBD1. Germline assignment: CDR1 SNHLY and CDR2 FYNNEI. The CDR3 is 14 residues long. V trimming: 7 bases; J trimming: 3 bases; junction bases outside the gene matches: 3. The CDR3 DNA is TGTGCCAGCAAAGGACAGGGGGTTGGAAACACCATATATTTT. Its protein product is CASKGQGVGNTIYF.

V is TRBV4-1 and J is TRBJ2-7, with D tentatively TRBD2 (5 bases). Per the germline V gene, CDR1 is MGHRA and CDR2 is YSYEKL. This CDR3 has 15 residues. V was pared by 1 base and J by 4 bases, with 14 bases between. CDR3 bases: TGCGCCAGCAGCCAAGGGTTAGCGAAAGGTTACGAGCAGTACTTC. It specifies CASSQGLAKGYEQYF.

J is TRBJ1-2 and V is TRBV30; D might be TRBD1 (5 bases). The V gene lost 2 bases and the J gene lost 5 bases, with 6 bases spanning the gap. CDR3 length equals 11 residues. Germline-derived CDR1 and CDR2 are GTSNPN and SVGIG (reference sequence). The CDR3 nucleotides read TGTGCCTGGAGTAGGGGTTATGGCTACACCTTC. Its protein product is CAWSRGYGYTF. Complete variable domain (other parts from reference TRBV30 and TRBJ1-2): SQTIHQWPATLVQPVGSPLSLECTVEGTSNPNLYWYRQAAGRGLQLLFYSVGIGQISSEVPQNLSASRPQDRQFILSSKKLLLSDSGFYLCAWSRGYGYTFGSGTRLTVV.

The V gene is TRBV30, the J gene TRBJ1-2; a weak D match, TRBD1 (6 bases). This CDR3 comprises 14 residues. V lost 1 base, J lost 5 bases, and 14 bases lay in between. CDR1 is GTSNPN and CDR2 is SVGIG in the germline V gene (reference sequence). CDR3 sequence reads: CAWSARTGPYGYTF. Here the CDR3 DNA reads TGTGCCTGGAGTGCACGTACAGGGCCTTATGGCTACACCTTC.

The chain's CDR3 is CASSADTEPTDTQYF. The CDR3 region has the DNA TGTGCCAGCAGCGCCGATACAGAACCCACAGATACGCAGTATTTT. The chain couples TRBV9 to TRBJ2-3; D is uncertain. Germline V gene lookup returns CDR1 SGDLS and CDR2 YYNGEE. Trimming removed 3 bases from V and 2 bases from J, with 13 bases in between. This CDR3 region has 15 residues.

In its sample, this clone was seen once. The gene calls are TRBV28 and TRBJ2-2, with D possibly matching TRBD2 (6 bases). The length of the CDR3 is 13 residues. Germline CDR1 MDHEN, CDR2 SYDVKM. Trimming removed 8 bases from V and 8 bases from J, with 15 bases in between. The CDR3 here is CASALAGLGELFF. DNA for the CDR3: TGTGCCAGCGCCCTCGCGGGGTTGGGGGAGCTGTTTTTT.

The chain employs TRBV29-1 and TRBJ1-2; the match to TRBD1 covers 10 bases. Germline lookup yields CDR1 SQVTM and CDR2 ANQGSEA. The CDR3 length is 17 residues. The V and J ends lost 6 bases and 8 bases, in that order; junction bases with no gene match: 21. CDR3 amino acids: CSVTYNGQGVARGGYTF. CDR3 coding DNA: TGCAGCGTCACCTACAATGGACAGGGGGTCGCGCGGGGAGGCTACACCTTC. The full variable domain, with the rest looked up from reference TRBV29-1 and TRBJ1-2, is SAVISQKPSRDICQRGTSLTIQCQVDSQVTMMFWYRQQPGQSLTLIATANQGSEATYESGFVIDKFPISRPNLTFSTLTVSNMSPEDSSIYLCSVTYNGQGVARGGYTFGSGTRLTVV.

The genes are TRBV7-8 and TRBJ2-6; possible D gene TRBD1, 5 bases. Trimming removed 3 bases from V and 0 bases from J, with 6 bases in between. CDR3 length: 15 amino acids. Germline lookup yields CDR1 SGHVS and CDR2 FQNEAQ. CDR3 region: CASSFRVSGANVLTF. Written as DNA, the CDR3 is TGTGCCAGCAGCTTCAGGGTCTCTGGGGCCAACGTCCTGACTTTC. Combining the CDR3 with reference TRBV7-8 and TRBJ2-6 gives the whole variable domain GAGVSQSPRYKVAKRGQDVALRCDPISGHVSLFWYQQALGQGPEFLTYFQNEAQLDKSGLPSDRFFAERPEGSVSTLKIQRTQQEDSAVYLCASSFRVSGANVLTFGAGSRLTVL.

This clone came up once. The CDR3 loop reads CASSTPLNEQYF. In nucleotides, the CDR3 is TGTGCCAGCAGTACACCCCTGAACGAGCAGTACTTC. This chain uses TRBV6-5 with TRBJ2-7; unclear D gene. This CDR3 is 12 amino acids long. Trimming left V 5 bases short and J 5 bases short, with 10 bases between. CDR1 and CDR2 from the germline V gene are MNHEY and SVGAGI.

The chain is built from TRBV7-2 and TRBJ2-7; TRBD1 matches 7 bases. J lost 0 bases, V lost 4 bases, and 9 bases had no gene match. CDR3 length: 16 amino acids. From germline, CDR1 is SGHTA and CDR2 FQGNSA. The CDR3 spells CASSSRPGTVSYEQYF. For the CDR3, the DNA is TGTGCCAGCAGCTCCCGTCCCGGGACAGTCTCCTACGAGCAGTACTTC.

This chain joins TRBV21-1 and TRBJ1-4; the table assigns TRBD1, which was not confirmed against the DNA. TRBV21-1 is listed as a pseudogene. CDR3 size: 15 residues. CDR3 loop: CASCPRGRVKEKLFF. CDR3 sequence (DNA): TGTGCCAGCTGCCCAAGGGGGCGTGTGAAGGAAAAACTGTTTTTT.

The J gene is TRBJ1-4, the V gene TRBV7-9; tentative D call: TRBD1 (5 bases). CDR3 length: 11 residues. Trimming removed 8 bases from V and 11 bases from J, with 12 bases in between. The germline V gene encodes CDR1 SEHNR and CDR2 FQNEAQ (reference sequence). The CDR3 sequence: CASRQGEKLFF. The CDR3 coding sequence is TGTGCCAGCCGGCAGGGTGAGAAACTGTTTTTT.

The chain carries TRBV27 and TRBJ2-7; D is possibly TRBD1 (6 bases). This CDR3 has 13 amino acids. The germline V gene has CDR1 MNHEY and CDR2 SMNVEV (reference sequence). Trimming left V 2 bases short and J 2 bases short, with 7 bases between. The CDR3: CASSLNRAYEQYF. The CDR3 DNA is TGTGCCAGCAGTTTAAACAGGGCCTACGAGCAGTACTTC.

This chain links TRBV4-2 with TRBJ2-7; 7 nucleotides agree with TRBD2. CDR3 length: 16 residues. Germline CDR1 LGHNA, CDR2 YNFKEQ. With V trimmed by 0 bases and J by 5 bases, 10 bases remained unmatched. Here the CDR3 reads CASSQDKAGDPDEQYF. CDR3 DNA sequence: TGTGCCAGCAGCCAAGATAAGGCGGGAGACCCGGACGAGCAGTACTTC.

This sequence joins TRBV19 and TRBJ2-7; 9 bases match TRBD1. The germline CDR1 and CDR2 sequences are LNHDA and SQIVND (reference sequence). The CDR3 extends over 15 amino acids. Unmatched junction bases numbered 10, after V lost 5 bases and J lost 5 bases. The CDR3 spells CASSLFTGTGNEQYF. The DNA of the CDR3 is TGTGCCAGTAGTTTATTTACCGGGACAGGGAACGAGCAGTACTTC.

This rearrangement joins TRBV18 to TRBJ1-2; 7 nucleotides agree with TRBD1. J gave up 4 bases and V 3 bases, and 5 bases lay outside the gene matches. The CDR3 consists of 14 residues. CDR1 is KGHSH, CDR2 LQKENI, per germline. The CDR3 bases are TGTGCCAGCTCACCGGGGGACAGAAGCTATGGCTACACCTTC. Translation gives CASSPGDRSYGYTF. Together with reference TRBV18 and TRBJ1-2, the CDR3 gives the full variable domain: NAGVMQNPRHLVRRRGQEARLRCSPMKGHSHVYWYRQLPEEGLKFMVYLQKENIIDESGMPKERFSAEFPKEGPSILRIQQVVRGDSAAYFCASSPGDRSYGYTFGSGTRLTVV.

The chain has TRBV12-1 and TRBJ2-7; the table's D call, TRBD1, was not checked against the DNA. TRBV12-1 is an annotated pseudogene. The CDR3 totals 16 residues. CDR3 amino acids: CASSPRQGKGSYEQYF. CDR3 coding DNA: TGTGCCAGCAGCCCACGACAGGGGAAGGGGTCCTACGAGCAGTACTTC.

The chain uses TRBV25-1 and TRBJ1-4; tentative D call: TRBD1 (6 bases). Trimming stripped 7 bases from V and 7 bases from J, with 13 bases between. The CDR3 loop spans 13 amino acids. In germline, CDR1 is MGHDK, CDR2 SYGVNS. The CDR3 protein is CASMRGFGEKLFF. The CDR3 DNA is TGTGCCAGCATGAGGGGGTTTGGTGAAAAACTGTTTTTT.

CDR3 in amino acids: CASTHVRELPDTQYF. The CDR3 DNA sequence: TGTGCCAGCACCCACGTACGGGAGCTCCCAGATACGCAGTATTTT. The J gene is TRBJ2-3, the V gene TRBV4-2; a possible D gene is TRBD2 (6 bases). This CDR3 has 15 residues. CDR1 and CDR2 (germline): LGHNA, YNFKEQ. V was trimmed by 7 bases and J by 4 bases, leaving 18 bases between them.

V usage is TRBV18 and J usage is TRBJ2-2; 7 bases match TRBD2. V gave up 2 bases and J gave up 7 bases; unmatched junction bases: 1. The CDR3 runs 13 residues. Germline-derived CDR1 and CDR2 are KGHSH and LQKENI. The CDR3 DNA reads TGTGCCAGCTCACCAGAGCGGGACGGGGAGCTGTTTTTT. This sequence encodes CASSPERDGELFF.

This clone was counted a few times. The gene calls are TRBV9 and TRBJ2-3, with 10 positions matching TRBD1. Per the germline V gene, CDR1 is SGDLS and CDR2 is YYNGEE. V lost 4 bases to trimming and J lost 6 bases; unmatched junction nucleotides: 11. This CDR3 is built from 16 residues. This CDR3 reads CASSRRGTGDLDTQYF. The CDR3 DNA follows: TGTGCCAGCAGCAGGAGAGGGACAGGGGATCTGGATACGCAGTATTTT.

About this clone itself: Mismatch with germline at one junction end may stem from a read error. The chain employs TRBV19 and TRBJ2-7; tentatively, D is TRBD2 (6 bases). Germline V CDR1 and CDR2: LNHDA, SQIVND (reference sequence). The CDR3 has 16 amino acids. The CDR3 DNA follows: TGTGCCAGTAGCATAGCTGGAGGGGCACGATTCGGGGAGCAGTACTTC. As protein: CASSIAGGARFGEQYF.